This TCR beta chain comes out of a study of a mutant IDH1 vaccine in newly diagnosed glioma. Study outcomes and limitations: Vaccination elicited immune responses in roughly 92% of patients.

Time point indicated: baseline, week 1 (first vaccination visit). Documented treatment: pre-vaccination baseline after standard-of-care therapy. Each donor presented with a new WHO grade 3 or 4 astrocytoma that tested IDH1-mutant and showed ATRX loss. Generated by immunoSEQ multiplex PCR, the TCRdb table keeps only in-frame clones and is missing some. The table lists some 61,000 clones, approximately 86% of them singletons. From germline, CDR1 is SGHRS and CDR2 YFSETQ. V trimming: 4 bases; J trimming: 3 bases; junction bases outside the gene matches: 5. The CDR3 is 16 amino acids. Comment on this clone: What it binds is unknown.

Specimen: PBMCs, collected from a glioma patient treated with radiotherapy, temozolomide or both. This receptor was taken from a man aged 30 to 45 with glioma. The rearrangement links TRBV5-1 to TRBJ2-3; 13 bases align to TRBD2. The CDR3 reads CASSMQLAGGTDTQYF. The CDR3 coding sequence is TGCGCCAGCAGCATGCAACTAGCGGGGGGGACAGATACGCAGTATTTT.